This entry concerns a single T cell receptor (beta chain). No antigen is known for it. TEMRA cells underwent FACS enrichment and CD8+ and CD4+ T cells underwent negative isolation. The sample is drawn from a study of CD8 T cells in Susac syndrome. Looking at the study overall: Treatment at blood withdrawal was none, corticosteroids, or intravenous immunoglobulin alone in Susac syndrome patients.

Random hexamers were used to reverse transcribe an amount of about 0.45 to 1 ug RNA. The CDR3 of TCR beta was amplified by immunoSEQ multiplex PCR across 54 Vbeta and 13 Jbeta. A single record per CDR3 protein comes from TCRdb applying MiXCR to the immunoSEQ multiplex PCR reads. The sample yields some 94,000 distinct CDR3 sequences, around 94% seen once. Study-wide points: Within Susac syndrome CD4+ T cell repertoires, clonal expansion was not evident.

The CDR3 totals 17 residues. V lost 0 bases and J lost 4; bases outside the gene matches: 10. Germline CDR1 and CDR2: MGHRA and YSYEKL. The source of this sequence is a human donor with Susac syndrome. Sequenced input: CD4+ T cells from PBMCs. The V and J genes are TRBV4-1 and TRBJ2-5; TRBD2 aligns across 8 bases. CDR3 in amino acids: CASSQDTAGALLETQYF. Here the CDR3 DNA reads TGCGCCAGCAGCCAAGATACAGCGGGGGCGTTACTAGAGACCCAGTACTTC.